Shown below are 7 T cell receptor beta chains from a single sample sequenced in a study of response to subunit inactivated influenza vaccine. TCRdb itself ran the RT-PCR reads through MiXCR, one entry per CDR3 protein. In the table there are around 600,000 distinct CDR3 sequences, roughly 12% of which are singletons. The same sample was also studied in work on T cells expressing NK-cell markers. That report adds: The cDNA for TCR beta came from 5'RACE template switching with UMIs.

The material was PBMCs from blood, obtained on the day of vaccination. These receptor sequences come from a man between 45 and 60 years old who received an inactivated influenza vaccine.

In its sample, this clonotype was seen a few times. The chain is built from TRBV7-9 and TRBJ1-4; D perhaps matches TRBD1 (6 bases). Germline assignment: CDR1 SEHNR and CDR2 FQNEAQ (reference sequence). Trimming pared 5 bases from V and 8 bases from J, leaving 18 bases between. The CDR3 covers 15 residues. CDR3 loop: CASSRDKGIGEKLFF. The DNA for the CDR3 is TGTGCCAGCAGCCGGGACAAGGGTATCGGAGAAAAACTGTTTTTT.

A remark on this clonotype: The junction does not match germline at one end; this may be a read error. The chain uses TRBV6-5 and TRBJ2-1; 7 bases fit TRBD2. The CDR3 has 13 amino acids. Germline lookup yields CDR1 MNHEY and CDR2 SVGAGI. Written as DNA, the CDR3 is TGTGCCAGCAGTTACGTTCGCGGGAGCATCAGTGTCTTC. This gives the protein CASSYVRGSISVF.

This clonotype was detected only a few times. The V and J genes are TRBV12-3 or TRBV12-4 and TRBJ2-7; D is uncertain. Trimming shortened V by 0 bases and J by 10 bases, and 19 bases separated the two germline ends. The length of the CDR3 is 15 residues. The CDR3: CASSLAPQSRAQQYF. The CDR3 nucleotides are TGTGCCAGCAGTTTAGCGCCCCAGTCTAGGGCGCAACAGTACTTC.

This clonotype has only a few counts. The CDR3 nucleotides are TGTGCCAGCAAACAATGGGATTCCGAATTGACAGATACGCAGTATTTT. Residues: CASKQWDSELTDTQYF. This chain uses TRBV6-2 or TRBV6-3 with TRBJ2-3, with no clear D. The germline gives CDR1 MNHEY, CDR2 SVGEGT. V was trimmed by 7 bases and J by 3 bases, leaving 20 bases between them. There are 16 residues in the CDR3.

The chain recombines TRBV12-3 or TRBV12-4 with TRBJ2-7; TRBD2 matches at 12 bases. V lost 5 bases to trimming and J lost 4 bases; unmatched junction nucleotides: 9. This CDR3 is built from 16 residues. CDR3 coding DNA: TGTGCCAGCAGTCCTAGCGGGAGGGCCGGAATGTACGAGCAGTACTTC. It encodes CASSPSGRAGMYEQYF.

Worth noting for this clonotype: This clone may be a read error of a much larger clone one base away. This chain connects TRBV11-2 to TRBJ2-1; 16 bases match TRBD2. The germline V gene encodes CDR1 SGHAT and CDR2 FQNNGV. This CDR3 comprises 18 residues. The ends lost 7 bases at V and 5 bases at J; junction bases unmatched: 11. The CDR3, as DNA: TGTGCCAGCACTCCTCAGGGACTAGCGGGGGGGCGCGACAATGAGCAGTTCTTC. Translation: CASTPQGLAGGRDNEQFF.

The gene calls are TRBV6-1 and TRBJ2-2; tentative D call: TRBD1 (6 bases). Germline-derived CDR1 and CDR2 are MNHNS and SASEGT. The CDR3 is 15 residues long. Trimming removed 6 bases at V and 2 bases at J, with 13 bases between. The chain's CDR3 is CASSPDRINTGELFF. The CDR3 bases are TGTGCCAGCAGCCCTGACAGGATAAACACCGGGGAGCTGTTTTTT.